A single sample is the source of the 21 T cell receptor beta chains below, sequenced in a study of T-cell reconstitution after alpha-beta-depleted transplantation in children. It was with unique molecular identifiers that the TCRbeta library was prepared. TCRdb recomputed calls from the PCR reads with MiXCR, one row per CDR3 protein. In the table there are approximately 97,000 distinct CDR3 sequences, around 6% of which are singletons. The sample consisted of PBMCs, mostly from graft donor cells, taken 60 days after TCRalphabeta/CD19-depleted stem cell transplant. These receptor sequences come from a female patient under 10 years old who had a stem cell transplant for Fanconi anemia, so the T cells may come from the graft donor.

There are many counts of this clonotype. The chain is built from TRBV19 and TRBJ2-7; D is uncertain. Trimming took off 1 base at V and 7 bases at J, with 11 bases between the two ends. This CDR3 has 13 residues. Germline CDR1 is LNHDA and CDR2 is SQIVND (reference sequence). Here the CDR3 reads CASSIAAWLEQYF. CDR3 sequence (DNA): TGTGCCAGTAGTATAGCCGCGTGGCTAGAGCAGTACTTC. The whole variable domain, filled in from reference TRBV19 and TRBJ2-7, reads DGGITQSPKYLFRKEGQNVTLSCEQNLNHDAMYWYRQDPGQGLRLIYYSQIVNDFQKGDIAEGYSVSREKKESFPLTVTSAQKNPTAFYLCASSIAAWLEQYFGPGTRLTVT.

This chain joins TRBV7-3 and TRBJ2-1; 8 bases agree with TRBD2. V was pared by 3 bases and J by 7 bases, with 8 bases of the junction left unmatched. Germline assignment: CDR1 SGHTA and CDR2 FQGTGA. The CDR3 has 15 amino acids. The DNA of the CDR3 is TGTGCCAGCAGCTTTGCTTCGGGAGGGATGAATGAGCAGTTCTTC. Amino acid sequence: CASSFASGGMNEQFF.

Ten or more counts support this clonotype. The gene calls are TRBV7-2 and TRBJ1-6, with D hard to call. CDR3 length: 15 residues. V lost 1 base and J lost 7, with 11 bases in between. In germline, CDR1 is SGHTA, CDR2 FQGNSA. CDR3 sequence: CASSLEGLLNSPLHF. CDR3 sequence (DNA): TGTGCCAGCAGCTTAGAGGGTCTCTTGAATTCACCCCTCCACTTT.

In this sample, this clonotype turned up a few times. The chain employs TRBV28 and TRBJ2-6, with D possibly matching TRBD2 (5 bases). The V gene's germline CDR1 is MDHEN and CDR2 SYDVKM. The CDR3 contains 15 residues. The CDR3: CGALARYSGANVLTF. The CDR3 nucleotides are TGTGGAGCGCTAGCACGATACTCTGGGGCCAACGTCCTGACTTTC.

This clonotype was seen many times. This chain uses TRBV20-1 with TRBJ2-7; TRBD1 might be the D (6 bases). Germline CDR1 and CDR2: DFQATT and SNEGSKA (reference sequence). This CDR3 region has 10 residues. The V end lost 6 bases, the J end lost 3 bases, and 6 bases lay between the germline ends. CDR3: CSAGHYEQYF. In DNA, the CDR3 is TGCAGTGCGGGACACTACGAGCAGTACTTC.

This clonotype was observed a handful of times. The chain's CDR3 is CASSLVPPGLAETDTQYF. CDR3 nucleotides: TGTGCCAGCAGTTTAGTGCCCCCGGGACTAGCAGAGACAGATACGCAGTATTTT. This sequence joins TRBV12-3 or TRBV12-4 and TRBJ2-3; 9 nucleotides align to TRBD2. Unmatched junction bases numbered 11, after V lost 1 base and J lost 3 bases. CDR3 size: 18 residues.

At least ten counts were recorded for this clonotype. V is TRBV27 and J is TRBJ2-7; D possibly matches TRBD1 or TRBD2 (6 bases each). Germline assignment: CDR1 MNHEY and CDR2 SMNVEV (reference sequence). This CDR3 spans 16 amino acids. V was cut by 8 bases and J by 1 base, with 21 bases left in between. The chain's CDR3 is CASAGGGYGISYEQYF. Written as DNA, the CDR3 is TGTGCCAGCGCTGGAGGGGGGTACGGGATTTCCTACGAGCAGTACTTC.

Turning to this clonotype: This sequence may be a read error, since a much larger clone differs from it by one base. The chain links TRBV12-3 or TRBV12-4 to TRBJ1-1, with D uncertain. The CDR3 spans 14 residues. The CDR3 DNA sequence: TGTGCCAGCACTTTAAAACAGAGGGTGACTGAAGCTTTCTTT. Encoded protein: CASTLKQRVTEAFF.

This chain connects TRBV25-1 to TRBJ2-3; maybe TRBD1 (6 bases). Germline V gene sequence: CDR1 MGHDK, CDR2 SYGVNS. The ends were cut back, 0 bases at V and 10 bases at J, with 23 bases in the middle. This CDR3 is built from 17 residues. The CDR3 DNA reads as TGTGCCAGCAGTGAATATTGGAGCAGGGGATTAAAGAGGTCGCAGTATTTT. This gives the protein CASSEYWSRGLKRSQYF. Based on the CDR3 plus reference TRBV25-1 and TRBJ2-3, the full variable domain is EADIYQTPRYLVIGTGKKITLECSQTMGHDKMYWYQQDPGMELHLIHYSYGVNSTEKGDLSSESTVSRIRTEHFPLTLESARPSHTSQYLCASSEYWSRGLKRSQYFGPGTRLTVL.

The table lists this clonotype with many counts. This sequence joins TRBV28 and TRBJ2-2, with 11 bases lining up with TRBD2. Losses at the gene ends were 5 bases for V and 4 bases for J; bases not matched to a gene: 6. This CDR3 comprises 16 residues. Germline values: CDR1 MDHEN, CDR2 SYDVKM. The CDR3 nucleotides are TGTGCCAGCAGTCGGACTAGCGGGTCGGGCACCGGGGAGCTGTTTTTT. Its translation: CASSRTSGSGTGELFF.

This clonotype was detected many times. The genes are TRBV7-9 and TRBJ2-7; a possible D gene is TRBD1 (6 bases). Germline lookup yields CDR1 SEHNR and CDR2 FQNEAQ (reference sequence). The V end lost 5 bases, the J end lost 3 bases, and 8 bases lay between the germline ends. The CDR3 has 12 amino acids. The CDR3 here is CASSQGLYEQYF. In DNA, the CDR3 is TGTGCCAGCAGCCAGGGGCTCTACGAGCAGTACTTC.

This clonotype was seen only a few times. This rearrangement joins TRBV6-6 to TRBJ2-5; D gene unclear. This CDR3 region has 10 residues. Germline V CDR1 and CDR2: MNHNY, SVGAGI (reference sequence). Trimming took off 6 bases at V and 4 bases at J, with 3 bases between the two ends. The CDR3 sequence is CASSSETQYF. In nucleotides, the CDR3 is TGTGCCAGCAGCTCAGAGACCCAGTACTTC.

Ten or more counts support this clonotype. The V and J genes are TRBV20-1 and TRBJ2-5, with 13 bases identical to TRBD2. The CDR3 is 14 residues long. The V gene's germline CDR1 is DFQATT and CDR2 SNEGSKA (reference sequence). Losses at the gene ends were 6 bases for V and 7 bases for J; bases not matched to a gene: 8. The CDR3 DNA follows: TGCAGTGCGCCGACTAGCGGGGGGCAGGGGACCCAGTACTTC. It encodes CSAPTSGGQGTQYF.

A few counts support this clonotype. Just one base apart from a much larger clone, this may be a read error. This chain joins TRBV7-8 and TRBJ2-5, with a tentative D call TRBD2 (5 bases). The CDR3 is 11 residues long. Germline CDR1 SGHVS, CDR2 FQNEAQ. Trimming cost V 5 bases and J 10 bases, with 11 bases left between them. The CDR3 protein is CASSVKADQYF. CDR3 sequence (DNA): TGTGCCAGCAGCGTAAAAGCGGACCAGTACTTC.

This clonotype has a count of ten or more. The rearrangement uses TRBV10-2 and TRBJ2-7; no clear D gene. This CDR3 is 14 amino acids long. Looked up from germline, CDR1 is WSHSY and CDR2 is SAAADI. Trimming shortened V by 7 bases and J by 0 bases, and 13 bases separated the two germline ends. CDR3 protein: CASKTNTGSYEQYF. The CDR3, as DNA: TGCGCCAGCAAGACGAACACCGGCTCCTACGAGCAGTACTTC.

At least ten counts were recorded for this clonotype. The chain couples TRBV29-1 to TRBJ2-3; maybe TRBD1 (6 bases). The CDR3 contains 16 residues. Trimming removed 4 bases at V and 0 bases at J, with 17 bases between. The germline CDR1 and CDR2 sequences are SQVTM and ANQGSEA. For the CDR3, the DNA is TGCAGCGTTGCCAGTGGACAGTTTGGTAGCACAGATACGCAGTATTTT. Translated, it gives CSVASGQFGSTDTQYF.

This clonotype was seen repeatedly, ten times or more. The gene calls are TRBV7-2 and TRBJ2-1, with TRBD2 identical over 9 bases. The CDR3 spans 15 residues. V lost 2 bases, J lost 2 bases, and 1 base stayed unmatched. The germline V gene has CDR1 SGHTA and CDR2 FQGNSA. The CDR3 region is CASSLLAGPYNEQFF. CDR3 nucleotide sequence: TGTGCCAGCAGCTTACTAGCGGGACCCTACAATGAGCAGTTCTTC.

The J gene is TRBJ1-1, the V gene TRBV9; D unresolved. The germline V gene has CDR1 SGDLS and CDR2 YYNGEE. V lost 0 bases and J 1 base, leaving 10 bases between the germline ends. The CDR3 has 15 amino acids. The CDR3 is CASSVAHTRNTEAFF. DNA for the CDR3: TGTGCCAGCAGCGTAGCCCACACCAGGAACACTGAAGCTTTCTTT.

This clonotype came up a few times. The V gene is TRBV28, the J gene TRBJ1-1; D call uncertain. V was cut by 0 bases and J by 8 bases, with 4 bases left in between. Germline loops: CDR1 MDHEN, CDR2 SYDVKM. CDR3 length equals 11 residues. CDR3 sequence reads: CASSLWGEAFF. Here the CDR3 DNA reads TGTGCCAGCAGTTTATGGGGGGAAGCTTTCTTT. Full variable domain (missing parts from reference TRBV28 and TRBJ1-1): DVKVTQSSRYLVKRTGEKVFLECVQDMDHENMFWYRQDPGLGLRLIYFSYDVKMKEKGDIPEGYSVSREKKERFSLILESASTNQTSMYLCASSLWGEAFFGQGTRLTVV.

The table lists this clonotype with many counts. The CDR3 sequence: CSVEAGRGYNEQFF. CDR3 in DNA: TGCAGCGTTGAAGCGGGAAGGGGTTACAATGAGCAGTTCTTC. The genes are TRBV29-1 and TRBJ2-1, with D perhaps being TRBD1 or TRBD2 (5 bases each). Germline CDR1 reads SQVTM; CDR2 reads ANQGSEA. The CDR3 is 14 residues long. Trimming removed 1 base at V and 4 bases at J, with 11 bases between.

The sample holds many counts of this clonotype. The chain joins TRBV18 to TRBJ2-7; 8 positions agree with TRBD1. The trim removed 2 bases at V and 3 bases at J, leaving 0 bases unmatched. The CDR3 spans 13 residues. In germline, CDR1 is KGHSH, CDR2 LQKENI. The CDR3 loop reads CASSPTGGYEQYF. CDR3 nucleotides: TGTGCCAGCTCACCAACAGGGGGCTACGAGCAGTACTTC.